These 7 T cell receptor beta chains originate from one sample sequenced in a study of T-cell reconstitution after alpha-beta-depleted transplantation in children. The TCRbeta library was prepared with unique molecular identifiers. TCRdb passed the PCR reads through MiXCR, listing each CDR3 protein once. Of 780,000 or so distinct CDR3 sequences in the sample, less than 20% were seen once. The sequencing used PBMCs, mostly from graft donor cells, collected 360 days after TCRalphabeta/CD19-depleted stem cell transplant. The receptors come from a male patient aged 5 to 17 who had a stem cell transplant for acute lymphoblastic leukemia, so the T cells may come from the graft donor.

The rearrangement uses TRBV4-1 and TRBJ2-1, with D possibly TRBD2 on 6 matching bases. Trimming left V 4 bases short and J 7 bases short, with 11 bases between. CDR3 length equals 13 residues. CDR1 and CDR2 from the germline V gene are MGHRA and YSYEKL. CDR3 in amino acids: CASSPGGANEQFF. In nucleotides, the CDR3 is TGCGCCAGCAGCCCCGGAGGGGCGAATGAGCAGTTCTTC.

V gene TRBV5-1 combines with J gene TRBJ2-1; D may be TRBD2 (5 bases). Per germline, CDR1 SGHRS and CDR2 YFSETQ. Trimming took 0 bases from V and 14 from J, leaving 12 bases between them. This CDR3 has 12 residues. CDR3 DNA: TGCGCCAGCAGCTTGGAGCGGAGTCGGGAGTTCTTC. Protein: CASSLERSREFF.

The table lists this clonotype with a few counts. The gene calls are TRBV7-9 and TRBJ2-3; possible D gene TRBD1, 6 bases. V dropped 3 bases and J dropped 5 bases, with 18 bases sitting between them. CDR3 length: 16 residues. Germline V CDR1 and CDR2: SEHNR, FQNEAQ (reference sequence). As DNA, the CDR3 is TGTGCCAGCAGCTTCAAAACAGGGAGTGGAAGAGATACGCAGTATTTT. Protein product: CASSFKTGSGRDTQYF.

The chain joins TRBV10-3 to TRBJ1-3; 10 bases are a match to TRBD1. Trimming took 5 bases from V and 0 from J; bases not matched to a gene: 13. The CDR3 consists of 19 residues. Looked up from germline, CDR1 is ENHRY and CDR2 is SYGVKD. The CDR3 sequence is CAISLPFRTGGYSGNTIYF. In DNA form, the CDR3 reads TGTGCCATCAGTCTACCCTTCCGGACAGGGGGATACTCTGGAAACACCATATATTTT.

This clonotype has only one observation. CDR3 coding DNA: TGTGCCAGCAGCTTAGACAGGGGACGCGAGCTACTCCCCATGTTGGGCACAGATACGCAGTATTTT. Translation gives CASSLDRGRELLPMLGTDTQYF. This chain joins TRBV11-2 and TRBJ2-3; D perhaps matches TRBD1 (6 bases). The CDR3 is 22 amino acids. Germline CDR1 SGHAT, CDR2 FQNNGV. The V gene lost 0 bases and the J gene lost 1 base, with 29 bases spanning the gap.

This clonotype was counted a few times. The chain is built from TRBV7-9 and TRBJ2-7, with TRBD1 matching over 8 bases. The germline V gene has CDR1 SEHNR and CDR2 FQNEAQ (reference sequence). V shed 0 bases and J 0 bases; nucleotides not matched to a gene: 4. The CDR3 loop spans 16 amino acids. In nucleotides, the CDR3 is TGTGCCAGCAGCTTAGCGCAGGGGGCTTACTCCTACGAGCAGTACTTC. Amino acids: CASSLAQGAYSYEQYF.

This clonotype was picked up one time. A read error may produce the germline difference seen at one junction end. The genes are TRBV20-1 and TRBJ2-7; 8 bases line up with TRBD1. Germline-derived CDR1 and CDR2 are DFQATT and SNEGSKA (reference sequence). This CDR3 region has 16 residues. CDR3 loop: CSARDYNQDRAYEPYF. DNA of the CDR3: TGCAGTGCTAGAGATTACAATCAGGACAGGGCCTACGAGCCGTACTTC.